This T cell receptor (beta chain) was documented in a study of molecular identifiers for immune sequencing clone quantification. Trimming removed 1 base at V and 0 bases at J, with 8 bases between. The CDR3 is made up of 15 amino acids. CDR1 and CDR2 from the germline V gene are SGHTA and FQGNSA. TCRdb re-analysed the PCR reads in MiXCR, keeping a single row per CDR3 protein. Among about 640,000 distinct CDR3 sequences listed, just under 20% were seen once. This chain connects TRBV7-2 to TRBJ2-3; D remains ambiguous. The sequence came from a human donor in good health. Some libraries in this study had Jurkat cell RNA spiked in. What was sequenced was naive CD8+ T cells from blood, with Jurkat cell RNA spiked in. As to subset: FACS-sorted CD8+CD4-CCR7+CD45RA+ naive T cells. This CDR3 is CASSLEYRSTDTQYF. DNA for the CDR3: TGTGCCAGCAGCTTAGAGTATAGAAGCACAGATACGCAGTATTTT.